The subject of this entry is one T cell receptor beta chain. This specimen comes from a study of sequential checkpoint blockade in melanoma. Across the study: Randomization was 1:1 between first-line nivolumab→ipilimumab and ipilimumab→nivolumab. Each arm's sequence ended with maintenance nivolumab.

This CDR3 spans 12 amino acids. The V and J ends lost 1 base and 14 bases, in that order; junction bases with no gene match: 4. Looked up from germline, CDR1 is SEHNR and CDR2 is FQNEAQ (reference sequence). Sample treatment: randomized to nivolumab then ipilimumab (arm A) or the reverse (arm B). No patient had prior DNA-damaging chemotherapy. PBMC sorting kept live CD3+CD8+ cells without CD19 or CD56. This table comes from immunoSEQ multiplex PCR, and its TCRdb copy is limited to in-frame clones, with some not included. This sample has approximately 37,000 clones, with approximately 84% found just once.

Source: CD8+ T cells sorted from blood (inferred from file names), taken from a patient given nivolumab and ipilimumab in sequence. This chain links TRBV7-9 with TRBJ1-4, with 7 bases fitting TRBD1. The receptor comes from a human donor with melanoma. The CDR3 region is CASSLGGQRLFF. The CDR3, as DNA: TGTGCCAGCAGCTTAGGGGGACAGCGGCTGTTTTTT.